Presented here are 9 T cell receptor beta chains from one specimen sequenced in a study of blood T cell repertoires in COVID-19. Method: immunoSEQ multiplex PCR; TCRdb's copy keeps in-frame clones and lacks some. The table shows around 91,000 clones, with 85% occurring only once. Sequenced sample: peripheral blood. Receptor source: a man at least 80 years old with acute or convalescent COVID-19.

This chain connects TRBV30 to TRBJ2-3; TRBD1 matches 8 bases. Per the germline V gene, CDR1 is GTSNPN and CDR2 is SVGIG (reference sequence). There are 13 residues in the CDR3. V gave up 5 bases and J gave up 4 bases; unmatched junction bases: 5. The CDR3 coding sequence is TGTGCCTGGGACAGGGGTGGGCCAGATACGCAGTATTTT. It specifies CAWDRGGPDTQYF.

This clone has a single count. The chain joins TRBV6-2 or TRBV6-3 to TRBJ1-1; TRBD1 is a possible D gene (6 bases). V was pared by 2 bases and J by 0 bases, with 10 bases between. This CDR3 has 15 residues. Germline V gene data show CDR1 as MNHEY and CDR2 as SVGEGT. In DNA, the CDR3 is TGTGCCAGCAGTTACGGGGGACATTTGAACACTGAAGCTTTCTTT. Translating it yields CASSYGGHLNTEAFF.

This chain links TRBV30 with TRBJ2-7; TRBD2 matches at 7 bases. The germline CDR1 and CDR2 sequences are GTSNPN and SVGIG (reference sequence). Trimming took 0 bases from V and 5 from J; bases not matched to a gene: 7. CDR3 length: 14 residues. CDR3 in amino acids: CAWSVGGSLNEQYF. For the CDR3, the DNA is TGTGCCTGGAGTGTAGGCGGGAGCTTAAACGAGCAGTACTTC.

The chain links TRBV29-1 to TRBJ1-3; D might be TRBD1 (6 bases). CDR1 is SQVTM, CDR2 ANQGSEA, per germline. The CDR3 loop spans 15 amino acids. V was shortened by 5 bases and J by 0 bases, with 14 bases between the two germline ends. The CDR3 reads CSVSQGTNSGNTIYF. The CDR3 nucleotides read TGCAGCGTTTCTCAGGGGACCAACTCTGGAAACACCATATATTTT.

The sample holds one count of this clone. Its ends do not fully match the called genes, so a read error is possible. The chain is built from TRBV7-7 and TRBJ2-2; TRBD1 agrees at 7 bases. Germline V gene lookup returns CDR1 SSHAT and CDR2 FNYEAQ (reference sequence). CDR3 length: 15 amino acids. The CDR3: CASSYDRVGTGELFF. CDR3 DNA sequence: TGTGCTAGCAGCTATGACAGGGTGGGCACCGGGGAGCTGTTTTTT.

This chain joins TRBV29-1 and TRBJ2-5; 12 bases line up with TRBD2. With V trimmed by 4 bases and J by 5 bases, 11 bases remained unmatched. CDR3 length: 16 residues. Germline V gene data show CDR1 as SQVTM and CDR2 as ANQGSEA. The CDR3 spells CSVGGASGRASETQYF. The CDR3 DNA reads as TGCAGCGTTGGAGGGGCTAGCGGGAGGGCATCGGAGACCCAGTACTTC.

Concerning this clone itself: Germline is not matched at one junction end, which may reflect a read error. This chain connects TRBV13 to TRBJ2-1; 9 nucleotides align to TRBD1. Germline loops: CDR1 PRHDT, CDR2 FYEKMQ (reference sequence). This CDR3 region has 12 residues. For the CDR3, the DNA is TGTGCCAGCAGCTTAGGAGGGACAGGGAAGATCTTC. Translating gives CASSLGGTGKIF.

V gene TRBV6-5 combines with J gene TRBJ1-2; D perhaps matches TRBD1 (6 bases). Trimming removed 0 bases from V and 4 bases from J, with 15 bases in between. Looked up from germline, CDR1 is MNHEY and CDR2 is SVGAGI. The length of the CDR3 is 16 residues. The CDR3 bases are TGTGCCAGCAGTTACTCGACAGGTCGTTTGAGCTATGGCTACACCTTC. Translating it yields CASSYSTGRLSYGYTF.

J is TRBJ1-4 and V is TRBV28; D not certain. CDR3 length: 10 residues. Germline-derived CDR1 and CDR2 are MDHEN and SYDVKM. The V end lost 7 bases, the J end lost 10 bases, and 7 bases lay between the germline ends. Here the CDR3 reads CASMEGKLFF. CDR3 bases: TGTGCCAGCATGGAGGGAAAACTGTTTTTT.